This TCR beta chain was documented in a study of shared clonotypes between healthy human individuals. TCRdb keeps only in-frame clones here, not all; method: immunoSEQ multiplex PCR. The sample contains some 2.3 million clones, roughly 93% of which appear only once. The CDR3 spans 16 residues. Trimming at V came to 3 bases and at J to 7 bases, leaving 10 bases not matched to a gene. Germline values: CDR1 KGHSH, CDR2 LQKENI. The sequence was obtained from a man between 18 and 35 years old in good health. Some clones in this sample may be carry-over from other donors' samples. This rearrangement joins TRBV18 to TRBJ2-7, with 12 positions matching TRBD1. Sequencing input: naive CD4+ T cells from PBMCs. This sample's subset: CD45RA+ positively selected. The CDR3 DNA is TGTGCCAGCTCACCTCCCGGGACAGGGGGCGCGGGGGAGCAGTACTTC. It translates to CASSPPGTGGAGEQYF.